A single sample is the source of the 27 T cell receptor beta chains below, sequenced in a study of T-cell memory formation after mild COVID-19. TCRdb re-called the 5' RACE reads through MiXCR, storing one row per CDR3 protein. Of about 470,000 distinct CDR3 sequences in the sample, about 20% were seen once. The sequenced sample consisted of PBMCs or a T cell subset sorted from them (not recorded which). The origin of the receptors is an adult woman who had mild COVID-19 (a few samples of this study predate the infection). Cell type and time point are not known.

This clonotype was counted only a few times. V usage is TRBV7-8 and J usage is TRBJ1-2; possibly TRBD1 for D (6 bases). The CDR3 totals 16 residues. V lost 1 base, J lost 8 bases, and 20 bases lay in between. CDR1 and CDR2 (germline): SGHVS, FQNEAQ. The CDR3 loop is CASSLELQAGGDGYTF. The CDR3 region has the DNA TGTGCCAGCAGCTTAGAACTCCAAGCGGGGGGCGACGGCTACACCTTC.

This clonotype was recorded a few times. The chain employs TRBV7-9 and TRBJ1-3; D remains ambiguous. Germline CDR1 SEHNR, CDR2 FQNEAQ (reference sequence). This CDR3 is built from 15 residues. V was pared by 3 bases and J by 4 bases, with 13 bases between. CDR3 DNA: TGTGCCAGCAGCTTCGTGCCCGGGAGAGGAAACACCATATATTTT. Translated, it gives CASSFVPGRGNTIYF.

This rearrangement joins TRBV27 to TRBJ1-1; D is unresolved. Germline V gene lookup returns CDR1 MNHEY and CDR2 SMNVEV (reference sequence). The CDR3 is 20 amino acids. V lost 3 bases and J 6 bases, leaving 32 bases between the germline ends. The CDR3 DNA is TGTGCCAGCAGTTTTGCCCGGACGGGGAAGGGCCCTGGTTCGCGCCCTGAAGCTTTCTTT. Translated: CASSFARTGKGPGSRPEAFF.

The chain joins TRBV2 to TRBJ2-7; D is possibly TRBD1 or TRBD2 (6 bases each). CDR1 is SNHLY and CDR2 is FYNNEI in the germline V gene. This CDR3 contains 13 residues. Trimming removed 3 bases at V and 4 bases at J, with 10 bases between. CDR3 amino acids: CASSDGGPYEQYF. The CDR3 nucleotides are TGTGCCAGCAGTGATGGGGGGCCGTACGAGCAGTACTTC.

The chain carries TRBV5-1 and TRBJ1-2; 10 bases agree with TRBD1. The CDR3 runs 16 residues. CDR1 and CDR2 from the germline V gene are SGHRS and YFSETQ. Trimming at V came to 4 bases and at J to 4 bases, leaving 10 bases not matched to a gene. As DNA, the CDR3 is TGCGCCAGCAGCCTAGACAGGGGGCGAGCCTCCTATGGCTACACCTTC. Translating gives CASSLDRGRASYGYTF.

There are many counts of this clonotype. J is TRBJ1-2 and V is TRBV10-3, with 7 bases identical to TRBD1. CDR3 length equals 15 residues. Per germline, CDR1 ENHRY and CDR2 SYGVKD. J gave up 2 bases and V 4 bases, and 7 bases lay outside the gene matches. CDR3 DNA sequence: TGTGCCATCAGTGGAGGTGAGGGGGCCAACTATGGCTACACCTTC. Translation gives CAISGGEGANYGYTF.

The chain couples TRBV3-1 to TRBJ2-3; 10 nucleotides agree with TRBD2. The germline gives CDR1 LGHDT, CDR2 YNNKEL (reference sequence). This CDR3 is built from 15 residues. Losses at the gene ends were 5 bases for V and 4 bases for J; bases not matched to a gene: 6. CDR3 DNA sequence: TGTGCCAGCAGCGAGCTAGCGGGGGAAGCAGATACGCAGTATTTT. Protein sequence: CASSELAGEADTQYF.

V usage is TRBV7-3 and J usage is TRBJ2-7; D is unclear. Germline CDR1 is SGHTA and CDR2 is FQGTGA. Trimming took off 1 base at V and 2 bases at J, with 12 bases between the two ends. The CDR3 sequence is 15 residues long. In nucleotides, the CDR3 is TGTGCCAGCAGCTTAAGAGGTAGCCTAGCCTACGAGCAGTACTTC. It yields the protein CASSLRGSLAYEQYF.

The rearrangement uses TRBV12-3 or TRBV12-4 and TRBJ2-7, with D perhaps matching TRBD1 or TRBD2 (5 bases each). Trimming pared 7 bases from V and 0 bases from J, leaving 19 bases between. There are 16 residues in the CDR3. The CDR3 here is CASTLSNRGNSYEQYF. CDR3 sequence (DNA): TGTGCCAGCACCCTGTCCAACCGGGGCAACTCCTACGAGCAGTACTTC.

The CDR3 nucleotides are TGTGCCAGCAGGGGGACGGCAGAGACCCAGTACTTC. It is translated as CASRGTAETQYF. This chain uses TRBV6-5 with TRBJ2-5; the D call may be TRBD1 or TRBD2 (5 bases each). The CDR3 covers 12 residues. V was cut by 6 bases and J by 4 bases, with 9 bases left in between. The germline CDR1 and CDR2 sequences are MNHEY and SVGAGI.

This clonotype has at least ten counts. This chain links TRBV7-3 with TRBJ2-3; D call uncertain. Per germline, CDR1 SGHTA and CDR2 FQGTGA. The V gene lost 1 base and the J gene lost 6 bases, with 8 bases spanning the gap. CDR3 length: 13 residues. The CDR3 nucleotides are TGTGCCAGCAGCTTAATCCGCCGGGATACGCAGTATTTT. Encoded protein: CASSLIRRDTQYF. Full variable domain (rest looked up from reference TRBV7-3 and TRBJ2-3): GAGVSQTPSNKVTEKGKYVELRCDPISGHTALYWYRQSLGQGPEFLIYFQGTGAADDSGLPNDRFFAVRPEGSVSTLKIQRTERGDSAVYLCASSLIRRDTQYFGPGTRLTVL.

This clonotype was detected a few times. CDR3 DNA sequence: TGTGCCAGCAGCTTAGGTCATTCACCCCTCCACTTT. It translates to CASSLGHSPLHF. The chain uses TRBV7-9 and TRBJ1-6; unclear D gene. Germline lookup yields CDR1 SEHNR and CDR2 FQNEAQ (reference sequence). Trimming took off 1 base at V and 8 bases at J, with 3 bases between the two ends. This CDR3 is 12 amino acids long.

In its sample, this clonotype was seen many times. The chain links TRBV5-1 to TRBJ2-3; the D is unclear. V lost 0 bases and J lost 4, with 6 bases in between. The germline V gene encodes CDR1 SGHRS and CDR2 YFSETQ. This CDR3 has 13 residues. This CDR3 is CASSLDPSDTQYF. CDR3 bases: TGCGCCAGCAGCTTGGATCCCTCAGATACGCAGTATTTT.

This clonotype was detected only a few times. V gene TRBV3-1 combines with J gene TRBJ1-4; no firm D call. This CDR3 region has 13 residues. Germline CDR1 reads LGHDT; CDR2 reads YNNKEL (reference sequence). With 4 bases removed from V and 5 bases from J, the gap between germline ends came to 8 bases. The CDR3 spells CASSPTRNEKLFF. CDR3 DNA sequence: TGTGCCAGCAGCCCTACGAGGAATGAAAAACTGTTTTTT.

This clonotype was counted only a few times. The rearrangement joins TRBV7-3 to TRBJ2-5; D not certain. Germline-derived CDR1 and CDR2 are SGHTA and FQGTGA. The CDR3 runs 15 residues. The germline V and J ends were trimmed by 5 bases and 5 bases, with 18 bases remaining between them. CDR3 nucleotide sequence: TGTGCCAGCAGCCCTACGGGCGTTTTGGGGGAGACCCAGTACTTC. Protein sequence: CASSPTGVLGETQYF.

The V gene is TRBV7-8, the J gene TRBJ2-1, with a weak D call TRBD1 (5 bases). Trimming took off 2 bases at V and 2 bases at J, with 16 bases between the two ends. CDR1 and CDR2 (germline): SGHVS, FQNEAQ. The CDR3 totals 17 residues. CDR3 DNA sequence: TGTGCCAGCAGCTTAAGCCGTTCAGGGTTCCCCTACAATGAGCAGTTCTTC. This codes for CASSLSRSGFPYNEQFF.

This clonotype was seen more than once but under ten times. V and J are TRBV6-5 and TRBJ2-5; D is perhaps TRBD2 (6 bases). Germline CDR1 reads MNHEY; CDR2 reads SVGAGI. Deletions cut 5 bases from V and 2 bases from J, with 15 bases between. CDR3 length: 15 residues. The CDR3 sequence is CASSPGRHEQETQYF. CDR3 DNA: TGTGCCAGCAGTCCGGGGAGGCATGAACAAGAGACCCAGTACTTC.

Only one count was recorded for this clonotype. The chain carries TRBV5-1 and TRBJ2-2; possible D gene TRBD1, 6 bases. Trimming took 5 bases from V and 3 from J, leaving 20 bases between them. Germline values: CDR1 SGHRS, CDR2 YFSETQ. The CDR3 contains 17 residues. CDR3 protein: CASSWSPTGFDTGELFF. For the CDR3, the DNA is TGCGCCAGCAGTTGGTCTCCAACAGGGTTTGACACCGGGGAGCTGTTTTTT.

A few counts support this clonotype. The rearrangement links TRBV5-1 to TRBJ2-3; D is undetermined. Trimming cost V 4 bases and J 2 bases, with 8 bases left between them. Germline assignment: CDR1 SGHRS and CDR2 YFSETQ. The length of the CDR3 is 13 residues. The CDR3 protein is CASSVGFTDTQYF. CDR3 sequence (DNA): TGCGCCAGCAGCGTCGGATTCACAGATACGCAGTATTTT.

This clonotype was seen many times. V and J are TRBV7-9 and TRBJ2-7; a possible D gene is TRBD2 (5 bases). V was shortened by 6 bases and J by 3 bases, with 6 bases between the two germline ends. Per germline, CDR1 SEHNR and CDR2 FQNEAQ (reference sequence). The CDR3 has 11 residues. CDR3 in amino acids: CASSDYYEQYF. Here the CDR3 DNA reads TGTGCCAGCAGTGACTACTACGAGCAGTACTTC. Based on the CDR3 plus reference TRBV7-9 and TRBJ2-7, the full variable domain is DTGVSQNPRHKITKRGQNVTFRCDPISEHNRLYWYRQTLGQGPEFLTYFQNEAQLEKSRLLSDRFSAERPKGSFSTLEIQRTEQGDSAMYLCASSDYYEQYFGPGTRLTVT.

The chain employs TRBV10-3 and TRBJ2-4; D is uncertain. The CDR3 is 11 amino acids. The V gene's germline CDR1 is ENHRY and CDR2 SYGVKD. Deletions cut 0 bases from V and 8 bases from J, with 2 bases between. CDR3 protein: CAISESDIQYF. The CDR3 DNA reads TGTGCCATCAGTGAGTCAGACATTCAGTACTTC.

This clonotype was seen a few times. In DNA form, the CDR3 reads TGTGCCAGCAGAAAGAGTATCATGAACACTGAAGCTTTCTTT. Encoded protein: CASRKSIMNTEAFF. V is TRBV12-3 or TRBV12-4 and J is TRBJ1-1, with D unresolved. The CDR3 is 14 amino acids. V was pared by 6 bases and J by 0 bases, with 11 bases between.

The chain links TRBV12-3 or TRBV12-4 to TRBJ1-2; 7 bases line up with TRBD1. J gave up 8 bases and V 6 bases, and 12 bases lay outside the gene matches. There are 14 residues in the CDR3. CDR3 protein: CASRIGRGQQGYTF. For the CDR3, the DNA is TGTGCCAGCAGGATAGGGAGGGGGCAGCAAGGCTACACCTTC.

This chain joins TRBV7-9 and TRBJ1-1; D remains unclear. CDR1 is SEHNR, CDR2 FQNEAQ, per germline (reference sequence). The ends were cut back, 4 bases at V and 3 bases at J, with 18 bases in the middle. CDR3 length equals 16 residues. The CDR3 here is CASSSFPTEFYTEAFF. The DNA for the CDR3 is TGTGCCAGCAGCTCCTTCCCAACAGAATTTTACACTGAAGCTTTCTTT.

This clonotype has more than one count but fewer than ten. The rearrangement joins TRBV4-3 to TRBJ1-4, with D possibly matching TRBD1 (6 bases). This CDR3 spans 17 amino acids. Germline values: CDR1 LGHNA, CDR2 YSLEER. Between the trimmed V and J ends, which lost 4 bases and 6 bases, there was a span of 21 bases. CDR3 DNA sequence: TGCGCCAGCAGCCCTTATTCAGGGGAGGTGTTGGATGAAAAACTGTTTTTT. Encoded protein: CASSPYSGEVLDEKLFF.

This clonotype has a handful of counts. The chain recombines TRBV29-1 with TRBJ1-2; 9 bases line up with TRBD1. Germline-derived CDR1 and CDR2 are SQVTM and ANQGSEA. This CDR3 is 14 amino acids long. Trimming removed 4 bases from V and 4 bases from J; junction bases left unmatched: 7. CDR3 residues: CSVVTGTGLYGYTF. CDR3 nucleotide sequence: TGCAGCGTTGTTACCGGGACAGGGCTCTATGGCTACACCTTC.

A few counts support this clonotype. The chain employs TRBV29-1 and TRBJ2-7; possibly TRBD2 for D (6 bases). V lost 2 bases, J lost 4 bases, and 12 bases lay in between. CDR1 and CDR2 (germline): SQVTM, ANQGSEA. The CDR3 is made up of 13 amino acids. The CDR3 here is CSVEIAGIYEQYF. CDR3 bases: TGCAGCGTTGAAATTGCGGGAATTTACGAGCAGTACTTC.